Listed here is a single TCR beta chain. Trimming removed 0 bases from V and 0 bases from J, with 6 bases in between. The CDR3 sequence is 15 residues long. Germline V gene data show CDR1 as MGHRA and CDR2 as YSYEKL. The donor population consisted of healthy HIV-negative adults with no recent acute infections or vaccinations. This specimen belongs to a study of shared clonotypes between healthy human individuals. Across the whole study: Donor composition was two women and three men, aged 18 to 49.

Repertoires were generated with immunoSEQ multiplex PCR, while TCRdb's copy carries only in-frame clones and drops some. Altogether 500,000 to 550,000 clones are present, 90% to 97% being singletons, with the ten largest covering 0.05% to 0.07%. Specimen: naive CD4+ T cells sorted from blood. Subset reported: CD45RA+ positively selected. This clonotype was sampled from a woman under 40 in good health. J is TRBJ2-1 and V is TRBV4-1; no clear D. The CDR3 DNA reads TGCGCCAGCAGCCAAGATGGCTACTCCTACAATGAGCAGTTCTTC. Translated, it gives CASSQDGYSYNEQFF.